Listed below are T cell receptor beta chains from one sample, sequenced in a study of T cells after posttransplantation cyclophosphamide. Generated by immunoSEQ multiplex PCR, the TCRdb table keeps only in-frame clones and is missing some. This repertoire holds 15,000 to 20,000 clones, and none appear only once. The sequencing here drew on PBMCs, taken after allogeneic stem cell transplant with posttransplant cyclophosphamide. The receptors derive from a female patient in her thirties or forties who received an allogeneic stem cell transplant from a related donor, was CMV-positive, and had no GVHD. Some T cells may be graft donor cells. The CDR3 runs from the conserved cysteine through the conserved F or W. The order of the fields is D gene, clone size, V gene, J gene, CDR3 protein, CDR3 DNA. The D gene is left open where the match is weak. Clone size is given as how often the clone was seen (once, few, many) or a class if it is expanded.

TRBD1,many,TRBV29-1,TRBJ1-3,CSVTPGGISGNTIYF,TGCAGCGTTACCCCAGGGGGGATCTCTGGAAACACCATATATTTT
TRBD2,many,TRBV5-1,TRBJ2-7,CASSLDASGNPYEQYF,TGCGCCAGCAGCTTGGATGCTAGCGGGAATCCCTACGAGCAGTACTTC
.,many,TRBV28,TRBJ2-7,CASSLRGYEQYF,TGTGCCAGCAGTTTACGAGGCTACGAGCAGTACTTC
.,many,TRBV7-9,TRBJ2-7,CASRYGTNYEQYF,TGTGCCAGCAGGTACGGGACAAATTACGAGCAGTACTTC
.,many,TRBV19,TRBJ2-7,CASSIGSSYEQYF,TGTGCCAGTAGTATTGGGAGTTCCTACGAGCAGTACTTC
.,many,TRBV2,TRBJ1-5,CASSEYFSNQPQHF,TGTGCCAGCAGTGAATACTTTAGCAATCAGCCCCAGCATTTT
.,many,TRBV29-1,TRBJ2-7,CSVETSGGQYF,TGCAGCGTTGAGACCTCCGGAGGGCAGTACTTC
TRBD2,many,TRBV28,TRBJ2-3,CASSLQAWTSGEADTQYF,TGTGCCAGCAGTTTACAAGCCTGGACTAGCGGAGAGGCAGATACGCAGTATTTT
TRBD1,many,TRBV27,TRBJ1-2,CASSSMDRVYF,TGTGCCAGCAGTTCCATGGACAGGGTTTACTTC
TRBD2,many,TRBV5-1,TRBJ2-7,CASSLRDYAYEQYF,TGCGCCAGCAGCTTGCGGGACTACGCCTACGAGCAGTACTTC
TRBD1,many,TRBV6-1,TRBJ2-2,CASSVGLDRGHGGELFF,TGTGCCAGCAGTGTCGGTTTGGACAGGGGGCACGGTGGGGAGCTGTTTTTT
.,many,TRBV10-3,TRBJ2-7,CAAGNRGESYEQYF,TGTGCCGCGGGGAATCGCGGGGAGTCCTACGAGCAGTACTTC
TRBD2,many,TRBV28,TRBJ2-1,CASSRTSPQFF,TGTGCCAGCAGTCGGACTAGCCCTCAGTTCTTC
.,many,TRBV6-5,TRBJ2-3,CASRNVGRPDTQYF,TGTGCCAGCAGAAATGTGGGGCGCCCAGATACGCAGTATTTT
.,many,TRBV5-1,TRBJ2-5,CASSSTTRGETQYF,TGCGCCAGCAGCTCCACTACTAGAGGGGAGACCCAGTACTTC
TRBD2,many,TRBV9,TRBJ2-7,CASSVAGDSDYEQYF,TGTGCCAGCAGCGTGGCGGGGGATTCAGACTACGAGCAGTACTTC
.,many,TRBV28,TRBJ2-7,CATRDRFVSEQYF,TGTGCCACCCGTGACAGATTCGTTTCCGAGCAGTACTTC
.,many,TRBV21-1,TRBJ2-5,CASSKYSRDRKETQYF,TGTGCCAGCAGCAAGTATTCGCGGGACAGGAAAGAGACCCAGTACTTC
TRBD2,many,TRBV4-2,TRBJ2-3,CASSQSSGRAADTQYF,TGTGCCAGCAGCCAATCTAGCGGGAGGGCGGCAGATACGCAGTATTTT
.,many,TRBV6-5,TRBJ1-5,CASSYSAGHQPQHF,TGTGCCAGCAGTTACTCTGCAGGCCATCAGCCCCAGCATTTT
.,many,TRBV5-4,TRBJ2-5,CASSLYGPETQYF,TGTGCCAGCAGCTTGTATGGGCCGGAGACCCAGTACTTC
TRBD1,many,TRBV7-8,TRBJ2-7,CASSLGTGRYEQYF,TGTGCCAGCAGCCTCGGGACAGGGAGGTACGAGCAGTACTTC
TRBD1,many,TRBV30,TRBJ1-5,CAWSASGGGNQPQHF,TGTGCCTGGAGTGCCTCAGGGGGCGGCAATCAGCCCCAGCATTTT
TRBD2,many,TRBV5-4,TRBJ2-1,CASSLGRGAGLAGYNEQFF,TGTGCCAGCAGCTTGGGAAGGGGGGCGGGACTAGCGGGCTACAATGAGCAGTTCTTC
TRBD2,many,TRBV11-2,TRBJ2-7,CASSLDFPGLVAYEQYF,TGTGCCAGCAGCTTAGACTTTCCAGGACTAGTGGCCTACGAGCAGTACTTC
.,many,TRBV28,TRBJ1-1,CASSLIRVIGLEAFF,TGTGCCAGCAGTTTAATTCGGGTTATCGGCCTTGAAGCTTTCTTT
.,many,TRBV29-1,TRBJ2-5,CSVAFQGTQETQYF,TGCAGCGTTGCATTCCAGGGGACACAAGAGACCCAGTACTTC
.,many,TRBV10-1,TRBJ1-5,CASSESQGQPQHF,TGCGCCAGCAGTGAGTCCCAGGGGCAGCCCCAGCATTTT
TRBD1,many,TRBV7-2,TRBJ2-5,CASSKRGGTGVETQYF,TGTGCCAGCAGCAAACGCGGGGGGACAGGGGTGGAGACCCAGTACTTC
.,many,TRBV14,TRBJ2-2,CASSRLTGGTGELFF,TGTGCCAGCAGCAGGTTAACCGGGGGCACCGGGGAGCTGTTTTTT
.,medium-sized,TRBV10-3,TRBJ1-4,CAISESRTAVATNEKLFF,TGTGCCATCAGTGAGTCCAGGACAGCGGTTGCAACTAATGAAAAACTGTTTTTT
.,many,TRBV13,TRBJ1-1,CASSSQGGDTEAFF,TGTGCCAGCAGCTCACAGGGAGGGGACACTGAAGCTTTCTTT
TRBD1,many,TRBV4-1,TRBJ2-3,CASSQVLRDRGTDTQYF,TGCGCCAGCAGCCAAGTCCTCCGGGACAGGGGAACAGATACGCAGTATTTT
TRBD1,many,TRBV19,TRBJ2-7,CASRSGTANYEQYF,TGTGCCAGTAGGTCCGGGACAGCCAACTACGAGCAGTACTTC
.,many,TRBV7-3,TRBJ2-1,CASSLNPGLYNEQFF,TGTGCCAGCAGCTTAAACCCGGGACTTTACAATGAGCAGTTCTTC
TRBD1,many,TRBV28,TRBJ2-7,CASSYPGQGASYEQYF,TGTGCCAGCAGTTACCCCGGACAGGGGGCTTCCTACGAGCAGTACTTC
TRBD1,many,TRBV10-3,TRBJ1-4,CAISERDRGGDEKLFF,TGTGCCATCAGTGAGCGGGACAGGGGTGGAGATGAAAAACTGTTTTTT
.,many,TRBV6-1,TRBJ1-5,CATLQGPSQPQHF,TGTGCCACCCTACAGGGACCCAGTCAGCCCCAGCATTTT
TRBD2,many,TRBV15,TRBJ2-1,CATSRVKPSGRVNEQFF,TGTGCCACCAGCAGAGTGAAGCCTAGCGGGAGGGTTAATGAGCAGTTCTTC
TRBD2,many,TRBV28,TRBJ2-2,CASSLIRREKTGELFF,TGTGCCAGCAGCCTCATCAGGCGGGAGAAAACCGGGGAGCTGTTTTTT
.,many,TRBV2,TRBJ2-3,CASSEGRGSTDTQYF,TGTGCCAGCAGTGAAGGTCGAGGGAGCACAGATACGCAGTATTTT
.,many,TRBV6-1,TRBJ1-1,CASSANKNTEAFF,TGTGCCAGCAGTGCCAACAAGAACACTGAAGCTTTCTTT
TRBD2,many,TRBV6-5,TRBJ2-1,CASSYGGSEQFF,TGTGCCAGCAGTTACGGCGGGAGTGAGCAGTTCTTC
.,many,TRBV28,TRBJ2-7,CASSPRLETYEQYF,TGTGCCAGCAGTCCCCGTCTAGAAACGTACGAGCAGTACTTC
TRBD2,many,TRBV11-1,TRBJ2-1,CASSPGLAGGDYNEQFF,TGTGCCAGCAGCCCCGGACTAGCGGGAGGGGACTACAATGAGCAGTTCTTC
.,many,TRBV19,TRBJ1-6,CASSVTGLNSPLHF,TGTGCCAGTAGTGTCACAGGCTTAAATTCACCCCTCCACTTT
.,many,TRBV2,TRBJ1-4,CASSDMTDGGNEKLFF,TGTGCCAGCAGTGATATGACAGACGGGGGTAATGAAAAACTGTTTTTT
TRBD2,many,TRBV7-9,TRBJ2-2,CASSSNRAGLNTGELFF,TGTGCCAGCAGCTCTAACCGAGCGGGATTGAACACCGGGGAGCTGTTTTTT
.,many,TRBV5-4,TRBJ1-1,CASSLSKGRDTEAFF,TGTGCCAGCAGCTTGTCGAAGGGGAGGGACACTGAAGCTTTCTTT
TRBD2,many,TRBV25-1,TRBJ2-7,CASSEVAGGVSYEQYF,TGTGCCAGCAGTGAAGTAGCGGGAGGGGTCTCCTACGAGCAGTACTTC
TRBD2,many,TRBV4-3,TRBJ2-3,CASSQDWASGRETQYF,TGCGCCAGCAGCCAAGATTGGGCTAGCGGGAGGGAAACGCAGTATTTT
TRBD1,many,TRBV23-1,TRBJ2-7,CASSRGGAYEQYF,TGCGCCAGCAGTCGAGGGGGCGCCTACGAGCAGTACTTC
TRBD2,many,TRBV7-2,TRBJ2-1,CASSSGLAGAGEQFF,TGTGCCAGCAGCTCAGGACTAGCGGGAGCCGGTGAGCAGTTCTTC
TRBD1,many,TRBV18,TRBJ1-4,CASSPAPRQGVFF,TGTGCCAGCTCACCGGCACCTCGACAGGGGGTATTTTTT